Below, one T cell receptor (beta chain) is given with its context. Its target is not known. Each CDR3 protein gets one entry after TCRdb re-called the RT-PCR reads with MiXCR. The sample records about 540,000 distinct CDR3 sequences, roughly a quarter being singletons. The data were obtained in a study of response to subunit inactivated influenza vaccine. Overall study findings and caveats: Few new T cells, the authors suggested, are recruited by each seasonal influenza vaccination.

Trimming shortened V by 1 base and J by 6 bases, and 10 bases separated the two germline ends. The CDR3 spans 13 residues. Germline V gene sequence: CDR1 MNHEY, CDR2 SVGEGT. These data are also associated with another study on T cells expressing NK-cell markers. That study adds: Template switching by 5'RACE with UMIs generated the TCR beta cDNA. The TCR beta repertoires were obtained from sorted CD3+CD56+NKG2C+, CD3+CD56+NKG2C- and CD3+CD56-NKG2C+ T cells. These clonotypes also led the CD3+CD56-NKG2C+ fraction in a handful of donors. The study did not resolve the HCMV specificity of expanded NKG2C+ T cell clones.

The specimen was CD4+ T cells sorted from PBMCs, collected about 12 days after vaccination. The chain combines TRBV6-2 or TRBV6-3 with TRBJ2-7, with D hard to call. This receptor was identified in a man aged 50-59 years who received an inactivated influenza vaccine. The CDR3: CASSYLRSGEQYF. The CDR3 DNA reads as TGTGCCAGCAGTTACTTAAGGAGTGGCGAGCAGTACTTC.